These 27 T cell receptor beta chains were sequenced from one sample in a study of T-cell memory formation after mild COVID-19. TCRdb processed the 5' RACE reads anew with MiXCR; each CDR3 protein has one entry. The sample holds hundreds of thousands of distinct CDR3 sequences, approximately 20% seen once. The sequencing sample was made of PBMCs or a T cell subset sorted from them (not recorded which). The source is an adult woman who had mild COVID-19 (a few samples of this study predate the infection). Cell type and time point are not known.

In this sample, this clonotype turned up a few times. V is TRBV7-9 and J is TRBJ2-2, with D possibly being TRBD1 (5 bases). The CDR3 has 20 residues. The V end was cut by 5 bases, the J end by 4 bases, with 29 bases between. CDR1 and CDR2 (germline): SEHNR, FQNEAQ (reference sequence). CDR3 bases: TGTGCCAGCAGCCGGCGACTGGACACCGTAAGGCCGTCGGGCACCGGGGAGCTGTTTTTT. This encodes CASSRRLDTVRPSGTGELFF. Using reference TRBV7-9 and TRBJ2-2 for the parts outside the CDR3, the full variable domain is DTGVSQNPRHKITKRGQNVTFRCDPISEHNRLYWYRQTLGQGPEFLTYFQNEAQLEKSRLLSDRFSAERPKGSFSTLEIQRTEQGDSAMYLCASSRRLDTVRPSGTGELFFGEGSRLTVL.

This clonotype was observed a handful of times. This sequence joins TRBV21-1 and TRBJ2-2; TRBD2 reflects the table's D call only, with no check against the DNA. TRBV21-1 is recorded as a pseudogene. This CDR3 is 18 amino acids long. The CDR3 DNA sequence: TGTGCCAGCAGCAAAATCACTAGCGGCAGGAAGGGGACCGGGGAGCTGTTTTTT. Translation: CASSKITSGRKGTGELFF.

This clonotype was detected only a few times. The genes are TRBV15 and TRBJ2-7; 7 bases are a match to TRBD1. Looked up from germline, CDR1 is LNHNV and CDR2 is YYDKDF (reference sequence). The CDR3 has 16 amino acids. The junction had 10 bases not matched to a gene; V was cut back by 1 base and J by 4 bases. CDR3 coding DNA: TGTGCCACCAGCAGAGGAGGGTCCAGGGGGAGTTACGAGCAGTACTTC. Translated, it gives CATSRGGSRGSYEQYF.

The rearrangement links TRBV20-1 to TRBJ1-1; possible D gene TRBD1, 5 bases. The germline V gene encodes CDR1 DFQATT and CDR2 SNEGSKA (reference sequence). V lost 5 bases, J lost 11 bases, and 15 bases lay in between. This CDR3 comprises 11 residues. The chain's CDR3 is CSAGVDIRAFF. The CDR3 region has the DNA TGCAGTGCTGGCGTGGACATTCGGGCTTTCTTT.

CDR3 amino acids: CASSLVPQTDTQYF. DNA for the CDR3: TGTGCCAGCAGCTTGGTACCCCAGACAGATACGCAGTATTTT. V and J are TRBV5-6 and TRBJ2-3; D unresolved. Germline V gives CDR1 SGHDT, CDR2 YYEEEE. V lost 0 bases, J lost 3 bases, and 8 bases lay in between. The length of the CDR3 is 14 residues. Together with reference TRBV5-6 and TRBJ2-3, the CDR3 gives the full variable domain: DAGVTQSPTHLIKTRGQQVTLRCSPKSGHDTVSWYQQALGQGPQFIFQYYEEEERQRGNFPDRFSGHQFPNYSSELNVNALLLGDSALYLCASSLVPQTDTQYFGPGTRLTVL.

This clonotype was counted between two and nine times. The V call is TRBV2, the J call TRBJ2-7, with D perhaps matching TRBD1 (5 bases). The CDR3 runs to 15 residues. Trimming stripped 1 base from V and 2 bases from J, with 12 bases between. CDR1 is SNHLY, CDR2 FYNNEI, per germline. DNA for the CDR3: TGTGCCAGCAGTGAAGTTGGGGCTTTAACCTACGAGCAGTACTTC. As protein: CASSEVGALTYEQYF.

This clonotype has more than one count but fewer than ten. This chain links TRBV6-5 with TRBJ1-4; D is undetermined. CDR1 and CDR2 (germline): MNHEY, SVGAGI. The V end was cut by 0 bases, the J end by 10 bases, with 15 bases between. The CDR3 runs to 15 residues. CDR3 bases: TGTGCCAGCAGTTACTCCATAACCGAGCGGGGAAAACTGTTTTTT. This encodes CASSYSITERGKLFF.

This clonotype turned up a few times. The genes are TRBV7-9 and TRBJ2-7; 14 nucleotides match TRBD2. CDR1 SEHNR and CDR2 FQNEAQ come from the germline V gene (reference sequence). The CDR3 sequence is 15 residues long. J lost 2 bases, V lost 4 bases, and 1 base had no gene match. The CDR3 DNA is TGTGCCAGCAGCTCGACTAGCGGGAGGGCCTACGAGCAGTACTTC. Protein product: CASSSTSGRAYEQYF. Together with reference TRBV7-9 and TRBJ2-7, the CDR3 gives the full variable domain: DTGVSQNPRHKITKRGQNVTFRCDPISEHNRLYWYRQTLGQGPEFLTYFQNEAQLEKSRLLSDRFSAERPKGSFSTLEIQRTEQGDSAMYLCASSSTSGRAYEQYFGPGTRLTVT.

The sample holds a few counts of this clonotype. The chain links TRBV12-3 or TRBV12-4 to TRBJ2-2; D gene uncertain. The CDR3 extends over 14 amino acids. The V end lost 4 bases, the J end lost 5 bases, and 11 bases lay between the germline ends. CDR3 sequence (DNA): TGTGCCAGCAGTTCAGGAAGGGTTACCGGGGAGCTGTTTTTT. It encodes CASSSGRVTGELFF.

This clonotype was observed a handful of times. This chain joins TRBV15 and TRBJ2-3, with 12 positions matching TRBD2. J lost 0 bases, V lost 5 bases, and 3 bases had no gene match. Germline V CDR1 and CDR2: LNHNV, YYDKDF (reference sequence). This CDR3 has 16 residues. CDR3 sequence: CATSGGTSGSTDTQYF. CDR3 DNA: TGTGCCACCAGCGGCGGGACTAGCGGGAGCACAGATACGCAGTATTTT.

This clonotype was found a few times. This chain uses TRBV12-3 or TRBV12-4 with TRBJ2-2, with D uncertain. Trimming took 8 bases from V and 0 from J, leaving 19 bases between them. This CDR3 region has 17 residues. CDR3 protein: CASAVVWADPNTGELFF. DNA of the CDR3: TGTGCCAGCGCCGTGGTCTGGGCGGACCCGAACACCGGGGAGCTGTTTTTT.

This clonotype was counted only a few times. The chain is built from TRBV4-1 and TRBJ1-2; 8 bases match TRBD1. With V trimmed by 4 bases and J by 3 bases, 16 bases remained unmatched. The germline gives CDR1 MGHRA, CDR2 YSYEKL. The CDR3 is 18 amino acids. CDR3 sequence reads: CASSPTASQGARYYGYTF. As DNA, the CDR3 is TGCGCCAGCAGCCCTACGGCTAGCCAGGGGGCACGCTACTATGGCTACACCTTC.

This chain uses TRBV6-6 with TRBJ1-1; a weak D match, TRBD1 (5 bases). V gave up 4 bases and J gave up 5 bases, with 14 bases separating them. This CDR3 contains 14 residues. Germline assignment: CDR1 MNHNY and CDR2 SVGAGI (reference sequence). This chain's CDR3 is CASSSTAGRTEAFF. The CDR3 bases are TGTGCCAGCAGTTCGACAGCTGGAAGGACTGAAGCTTTCTTT.

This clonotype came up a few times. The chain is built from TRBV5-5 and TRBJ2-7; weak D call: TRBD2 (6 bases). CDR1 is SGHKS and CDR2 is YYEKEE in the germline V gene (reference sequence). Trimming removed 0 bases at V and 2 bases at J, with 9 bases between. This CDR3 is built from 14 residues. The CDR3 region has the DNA TGTGCCAGCAGCTTGGGGAGGGTTACCTACGAGCAGTACTTC. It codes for CASSLGRVTYEQYF.

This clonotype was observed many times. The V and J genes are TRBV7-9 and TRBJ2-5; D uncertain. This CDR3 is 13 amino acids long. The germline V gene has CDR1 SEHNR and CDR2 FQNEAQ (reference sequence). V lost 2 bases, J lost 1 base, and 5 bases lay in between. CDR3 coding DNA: TGTGCCAGCAGCTTAAGCACCCAAGAGACCCAGTACTTC. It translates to CASSLSTQETQYF. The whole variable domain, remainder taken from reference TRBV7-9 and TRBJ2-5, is DTGVSQNPRHKITKRGQNVTFRCDPISEHNRLYWYRQTLGQGPEFLTYFQNEAQLEKSRLLSDRFSAERPKGSFSTLEIQRTEQGDSAMYLCASSLSTQETQYFGPGTRLLVL.

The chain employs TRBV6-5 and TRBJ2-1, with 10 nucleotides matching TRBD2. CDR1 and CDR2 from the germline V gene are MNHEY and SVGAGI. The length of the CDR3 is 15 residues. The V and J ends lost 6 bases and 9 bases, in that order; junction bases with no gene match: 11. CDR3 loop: CASSRRAGGPFEQFF. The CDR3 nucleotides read TGTGCCAGCAGCCGGCGAGCGGGAGGGCCTTTTGAGCAGTTCTTC.

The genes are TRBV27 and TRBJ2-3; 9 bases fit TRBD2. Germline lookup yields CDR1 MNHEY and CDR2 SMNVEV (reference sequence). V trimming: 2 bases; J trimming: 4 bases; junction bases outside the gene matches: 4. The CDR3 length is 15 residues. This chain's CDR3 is CASSLAGGPSDTQYF. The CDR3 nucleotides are TGTGCCAGCAGTTTAGCGGGGGGGCCGTCAGATACGCAGTATTTT.

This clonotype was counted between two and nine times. CDR3 sequence (DNA): TGCGCCAGCAGCCCAGAACGTGGGGGCCTGCGCTATGGCTACACCTTC. This sequence encodes CASSPERGGLRYGYTF. The chain links TRBV4-1 to TRBJ1-2, with TRBD1 as a possible D gene (6 bases). Germline CDR1 is MGHRA and CDR2 is YSYEKL. The CDR3 totals 16 residues. Trimming took off 4 bases at V and 4 bases at J, with 19 bases between the two ends.

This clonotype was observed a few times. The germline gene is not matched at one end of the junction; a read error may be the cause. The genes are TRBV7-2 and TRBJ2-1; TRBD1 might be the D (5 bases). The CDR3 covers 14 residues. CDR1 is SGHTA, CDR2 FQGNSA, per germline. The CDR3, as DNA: TGTGCCAGCAGCTTGGGGCCCACCTACACTGAGCAGTTCTTC. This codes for CASSLGPTYTEQFF.

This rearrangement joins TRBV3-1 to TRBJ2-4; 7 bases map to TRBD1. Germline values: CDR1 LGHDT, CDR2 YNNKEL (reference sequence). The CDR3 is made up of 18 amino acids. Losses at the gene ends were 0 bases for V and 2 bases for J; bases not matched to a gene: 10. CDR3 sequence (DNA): TGTGCCAGCAGCCAAGAGTACGGGACAGAGAAGACCAAAAACATTCAGTACTTC. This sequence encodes CASSQEYGTEKTKNIQYF.

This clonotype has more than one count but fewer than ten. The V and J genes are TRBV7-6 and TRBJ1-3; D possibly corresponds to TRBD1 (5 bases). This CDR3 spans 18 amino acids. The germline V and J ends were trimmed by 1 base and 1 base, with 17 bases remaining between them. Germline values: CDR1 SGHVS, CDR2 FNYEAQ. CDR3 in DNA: TGTGCCAGCAGCTTAGGAAACCGGGGGAACCCTTCTGGAAACACCATATATTTT. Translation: CASSLGNRGNPSGNTIYF. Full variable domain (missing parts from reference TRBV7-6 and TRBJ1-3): GAGVSQSPRYKVTKRGQDVALRCDPISGHVSLYWYRQALGQGPEFLTYFNYEAQQDKSGLPNDRFSAERPEGSISTLTIQRTEQRDSAMYRCASSLGNRGNPSGNTIYFGEGSWLTVV.

CDR3 protein: CASRTGSTGANVLTF. The CDR3 nucleotides read TGCGCCAGCAGGACAGGGAGCACTGGGGCCAACGTCCTGACTTTC. The rearrangement uses TRBV5-1 and TRBJ2-6; 7 bases are shared with TRBD1. The CDR3 spans 15 residues. From germline, CDR1 is SGHRS and CDR2 YFSETQ. After removal of 5 bases from V and 2 bases from J, the junction contained 4 bases not matched to a gene.

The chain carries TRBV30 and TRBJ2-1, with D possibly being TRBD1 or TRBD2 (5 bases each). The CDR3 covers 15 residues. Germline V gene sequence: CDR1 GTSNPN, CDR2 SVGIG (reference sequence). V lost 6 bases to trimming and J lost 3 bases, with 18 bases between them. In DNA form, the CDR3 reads TGTGCCTGTAGACGCCGGGACGGGTACTACAATGAGCAGTTCTTC. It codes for CACRRRDGYYNEQFF.

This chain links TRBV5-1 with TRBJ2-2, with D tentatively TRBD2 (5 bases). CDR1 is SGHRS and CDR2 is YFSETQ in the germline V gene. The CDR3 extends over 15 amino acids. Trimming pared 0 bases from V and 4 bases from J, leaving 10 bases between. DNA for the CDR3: TGCGCCAGCAGCTTGGGGGAGTCGAGCACCGGGGAGCTGTTTTTT. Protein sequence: CASSLGESSTGELFF.

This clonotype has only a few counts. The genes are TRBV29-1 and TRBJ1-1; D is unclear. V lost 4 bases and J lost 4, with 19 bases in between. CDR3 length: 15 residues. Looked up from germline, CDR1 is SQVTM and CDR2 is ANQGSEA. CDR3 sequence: CSVAPRGWAGTEAFF. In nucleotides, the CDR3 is TGCAGCGTTGCCCCCCGAGGCTGGGCCGGCACTGAAGCTTTCTTT.

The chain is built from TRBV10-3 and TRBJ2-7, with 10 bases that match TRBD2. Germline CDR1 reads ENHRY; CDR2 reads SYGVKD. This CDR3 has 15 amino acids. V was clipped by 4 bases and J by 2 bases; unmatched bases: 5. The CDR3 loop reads CAISARLAGPYEQYF. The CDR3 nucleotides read TGTGCCATCAGTGCGCGACTAGCGGGCCCCTACGAGCAGTACTTC.

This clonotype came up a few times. CDR3 in DNA: TGTGCCAGCGGGAGGGCCGGGAGTACAGATACGCAGTATTTT. Amino acids: CASGRAGSTDTQYF. The chain has TRBV7-3 and TRBJ2-3, with 7 bases fitting TRBD2. The CDR3 is made up of 14 amino acids. J gave up 3 bases and V 8 bases, and 8 bases lay outside the gene matches. Germline CDR1 SGHTA, CDR2 FQGTGA.